The 25 T cell receptor beta chains below all came from one sample that was sequenced in a study of T cells in Graves' hyperthyroidism and ophthalmopathy. Amplified TCR beta CDR3 regions came from RNA transcripts. RT-PCR in the first round (using the HTBI primer set) targeted the TCR CDR3. TCRdb used MiXCR to reprocess the multiplex PCR reads, holding one entry per CDR3 protein. The repertoire includes hundreds of thousands of distinct CDR3 sequences, around a sixth of them detected once, and around 15% sits in the top ten. The specimen sequenced was blood. These receptor sequences come from a woman between 45 and 60 years old with Graves' hyperthyroidism that later progressed to Graves' ophthalmopathy.

This clonotype has a handful of counts. CDR3 loop: CASSQSPLNMNTEAFF. In DNA form, the CDR3 reads TGCGCCAGCAGCCAGTCGCCCTTGAACATGAACACTGAAGCTTTCTTT. V is TRBV4-1 and J is TRBJ1-1; no reliable D call. This CDR3 region has 16 residues. The V end lost 3 bases, the J end lost 0 bases, and 14 bases lay between the germline ends. Germline assignment: CDR1 MGHRA and CDR2 YSYEKL.

CDR3 protein: CASSWAPEGPGELFF. The CDR3 region has the DNA TGTGCCAGCAGTTGGGCCCCCGAGGGGCCCGGGGAGCTGTTTTTT. The chain joins TRBV27 to TRBJ2-2; either TRBD1 or TRBD2 may supply D (5 bases each). The CDR3 is 15 residues long. Trimming removed 4 bases at V and 6 bases at J, with 15 bases between. Germline CDR1 reads MNHEY; CDR2 reads SMNVEV (reference sequence).

This clonotype was detected many times. The chain carries TRBV15 and TRBJ1-1; the match to TRBD1 covers 7 bases. Germline values: CDR1 LNHNV, CDR2 YYDKDF (reference sequence). The ends lost 9 bases at V and 0 bases at J; junction bases unmatched: 13. CDR3 size: 16 residues. CDR3 nucleotide sequence: TGTGCCACAGATGACAGGGACCATGGCATGAACACTGAAGCTTTCTTT. It yields the protein CATDDRDHGMNTEAFF.

This clonotype was observed many times. The CDR3 loop reads CASSSWTERPTDTQYF. Written as DNA, the CDR3 is TGTGCCAGCAGCTCGTGGACAGAGCGCCCCACAGATACGCAGTATTTT. The chain is built from TRBV11-2 and TRBJ2-3; D may be TRBD1 (6 bases). V was shortened by 4 bases and J by 2 bases, with 16 bases between the two germline ends. The germline V gene has CDR1 SGHAT and CDR2 FQNNGV. CDR3 length: 16 amino acids. The complete variable domain, with remaining parts taken from reference TRBV11-2 and TRBJ2-3, reads EAGVAQSPRYKIIEKRQSVAFWCNPISGHATLYWYQQILGQGPKLLIQFQNNGVVDDSQLPKDRFSAERLKGVDSTLKIQPAKLEDSAVYLCASSSWTERPTDTQYFGPGTRLTVL.

The chain joins TRBV19 to TRBJ2-1; D may correspond to TRBD1 or TRBD2 (6 bases each). Germline assignment: CDR1 LNHDA and CDR2 SQIVND (reference sequence). The CDR3 runs to 13 residues. V lost 4 bases, J lost 6 bases, and 10 bases lay in between. The CDR3 loop is CASSTEGGNEQFF. The CDR3 DNA reads TGTGCCAGTAGTACGGAGGGGGGCAATGAGCAGTTCTTC.

The chain recombines TRBV25-1 with TRBJ2-6; 7 nucleotides line up with TRBD1. The CDR3 has 16 residues. Unmatched junction bases numbered 2, after V lost 1 base and J lost 2 bases. The germline CDR1 and CDR2 sequences are MGHDK and SYGVNS. The CDR3 here is CASSESGGTGANVLTF. The CDR3 DNA is TGTGCCAGCAGTGAATCAGGGGGAACTGGGGCCAACGTCCTGACTTTC.

This clonotype has a count of ten or more. The chain combines TRBV13 with TRBJ1-4; possibly TRBD1 for D (6 bases). This CDR3 has 15 amino acids. Germline-derived CDR1 and CDR2 are PRHDT and FYEKMQ (reference sequence). V shed 5 bases and J shed 5 bases, with 15 bases lying between them. CDR3 sequence reads: CASSPDQGRNEKLFF. The CDR3 bases are TGTGCCAGCAGCCCAGACCAGGGGAGGAATGAAAAACTGTTTTTT.

This clonotype has at least ten counts. The CDR3 DNA is TGTGCCATCAGTGATGGGACCTGGTCCACTGAAGCTTTCTTT. Residues: CAISDGTWSTEAFF. The rearrangement links TRBV10-3 to TRBJ1-1; D is perhaps TRBD1 (5 bases). V lost 3 bases, J lost 4 bases, and 12 bases lay in between. In germline, CDR1 is ENHRY, CDR2 SYGVKD. This CDR3 contains 14 residues.

This clonotype was observed a handful of times. The CDR3 bases are TGTGCCAGTAGTTCAAGGGGCATGGGCAATCAGCCCCAGCATTTT. As protein: CASSSRGMGNQPQHF. The V call is TRBV19, the J call TRBJ1-5, with TRBD1 as a possible D gene (5 bases). CDR3 length: 15 amino acids. Germline assignment: CDR1 LNHDA and CDR2 SQIVND (reference sequence). The V gene lost 5 bases and the J gene lost 2 bases, with 13 bases spanning the gap. Complete variable domain (other parts from reference TRBV19 and TRBJ1-5): DGGITQSPKYLFRKEGQNVTLSCEQNLNHDAMYWYRQDPGQGLRLIYYSQIVNDFQKGDIAEGYSVSREKKESFPLTVTSAQKNPTAFYLCASSSRGMGNQPQHFGDGTRLSIL.

At least ten counts were recorded for this clonotype. The chain carries TRBV11-3 and TRBJ2-1; 8 bases align to TRBD2. The length of the CDR3 is 15 residues. V trimming: 0 bases; J trimming: 8 bases; junction bases outside the gene matches: 6. The V gene's germline CDR1 is SGHNT and CDR2 YENEEA. The CDR3 region is CASSLDGGANDEQFF. The CDR3 coding sequence is TGTGCCAGCAGCTTAGACGGGGGGGCCAACGATGAGCAGTTCTTC.

This clonotype was counted many times. V usage is TRBV9 and J usage is TRBJ2-7; 9 bases match TRBD1. V shed 7 bases and J 3 bases; nucleotides not matched to a gene: 5. The CDR3 has 13 residues. Germline CDR1 reads SGDLS; CDR2 reads YYNGEE. The CDR3 reads CASGRGQGYEQYF. The CDR3 DNA follows: TGTGCCAGCGGGCGGGGACAGGGCTACGAGCAGTACTTC.

This rearrangement joins TRBV29-1 to TRBJ2-7; D tentatively fits TRBD1 or TRBD2 (6 bases each). The germline V gene encodes CDR1 SQVTM and CDR2 ANQGSEA. This CDR3 has 14 amino acids. V lost 5 bases to trimming and J lost 3 bases, with 17 bases between them. CDR3 in amino acids: CSVTRTGGRYEQYF. The CDR3 DNA is TGCAGCGTTACCAGGACCGGGGGCCGCTACGAGCAGTACTTC.

This chain links TRBV6-1 with TRBJ1-1; D is unresolved. Trimming took off 2 bases at V and 9 bases at J, with 10 bases between the two ends. The CDR3 has 12 amino acids. From germline, CDR1 is MNHNS and CDR2 SASEGT. The CDR3 is CASSESGRQAFF. DNA for the CDR3: TGTGCCAGCAGTGAATCCGGGAGGCAAGCTTTCTTT.

This clonotype was counted between two and nine times. The CDR3 loop reads CASSLEQGTPLHF. The CDR3 region has the DNA TGCGCCAGCAGCTTGGAACAGGGGACACCCCTCCACTTT. This chain links TRBV5-1 with TRBJ1-6; 7 bases agree with TRBD1. This CDR3 region has 13 residues. The V gene's germline CDR1 is SGHRS and CDR2 YFSETQ. The V gene end was trimmed by 0 bases and the J gene end by 11 bases; junction bases not matched to a gene: 2.

V and J are TRBV19 and TRBJ1-2; 10 bases are a match to TRBD1. V shed 7 bases, J shed 7 bases, and the junction held 6 bases outside the gene matches. The CDR3 runs to 13 residues. The germline V gene has CDR1 LNHDA and CDR2 SQIVND (reference sequence). The CDR3 sequence: CASTPTGGSGYTF. For the CDR3, the DNA is TGTGCCAGTACCCCGACAGGGGGCAGTGGCTACACCTTC.

This clonotype was seen ten or more times. The chain employs TRBV12-3 or TRBV12-4 and TRBJ1-2; D unresolved. Trimming left V 6 bases short and J 2 bases short, with 16 bases between. The CDR3 spans 15 residues. The CDR3 nucleotides read TGTGCCAGCAGCCCGTCCGGCCCCGACAACTATGGCTACACCTTC. It translates to CASSPSGPDNYGYTF.

V usage is TRBV20-1 and J usage is TRBJ2-1, with 11 bases aligning to TRBD2. The ends lost 2 bases at V and 6 bases at J; junction bases unmatched: 12. The CDR3 totals 17 residues. Germline V CDR1 and CDR2: DFQATT, SNEGSKA (reference sequence). This chain's CDR3 is CSARQRNSGGAGNEQFF. The CDR3 DNA reads as TGCAGTGCTAGACAGAGAAATAGCGGGGGGGCTGGCAATGAGCAGTTCTTC.

The table lists this clonotype with a few counts. This sequence joins TRBV20-1 and TRBJ2-3; D perhaps matches TRBD1 (7 bases). Germline values: CDR1 DFQATT, CDR2 SNEGSKA (reference sequence). V was clipped by 5 bases and J by 8 bases, with 23 bases between them. This CDR3 is built from 15 residues. CDR3 bases: TGCAGTGCTGAAGGCCCAAAGGAGGGGGCCCTTACGCAGTATTTT. Its translation is CSAEGPKEGALTQYF.

In this sample, this clonotype turned up many times. The chain is built from TRBV12-3 or TRBV12-4 and TRBJ1-1, with D perhaps matching TRBD1 (5 bases). This CDR3 has 15 amino acids. The V gene lost 6 bases and the J gene lost 2 bases, with 16 bases spanning the gap. The CDR3 spells CASSPMGTSNTEAFF. The CDR3 coding sequence is TGTGCCAGCAGCCCGATGGGGACCTCCAACACTGAAGCTTTCTTT.

This clonotype was seen only a few times. V gene TRBV6-1 combines with J gene TRBJ1-1; D unresolved. The germline gives CDR1 MNHNS, CDR2 SASEGT. Trimming removed 10 bases from V and 3 bases from J, with 9 bases in between. This CDR3 spans 11 amino acids. CDR3 DNA: TGTGCCACACAGCGCGACACTGAAGCTTTCTTT. Its protein product is CATQRDTEAFF.

This clonotype has just a few counts. The chain combines TRBV24-1 with TRBJ2-3; maybe TRBD1 (6 bases). The CDR3 consists of 14 residues. Germline lookup yields CDR1 KGHDR and CDR2 SFDVKD. V was clipped by 4 bases and J by 4 bases, with 11 bases between them. The CDR3 nucleotides are TGTGCCACCAGTGACCAGGGGACGGCAGATACGCAGTATTTT. Protein: CATSDQGTADTQYF.

This clonotype was detected many times. The gene calls are TRBV27 and TRBJ2-5; TRBD1 matches 10 bases. Germline V gene data show CDR1 as MNHEY and CDR2 as SMNVEV (reference sequence). After removal of 0 bases from V and 5 bases from J, the junction contained 3 bases not matched to a gene. The CDR3 sequence is 15 residues long. As DNA, the CDR3 is TGTGCCAGCAGTTTATCAGACAGGGGGCGTGAGACCCAGTACTTC. Translated: CASSLSDRGRETQYF.

In this sample, this clonotype turned up many times. V and J are TRBV14 and TRBJ2-7, with D uncertain. Germline lookup yields CDR1 SGHDN and CDR2 FVKESK. V lost 0 bases, J lost 1 base, and 10 bases lay in between. The CDR3 is made up of 15 amino acids. The CDR3 loop is CASSQEGSWSYEQYF. CDR3 nucleotides: TGTGCCAGCAGCCAAGAGGGCTCTTGGTCCTACGAGCAGTACTTC.

This clonotype was detected a few times. V usage is TRBV29-1 and J usage is TRBJ2-7, with TRBD1 identical over 7 bases. This CDR3 has 13 amino acids. With 4 bases clipped from V and 4 bases from J, the junction kept 7 bases outside the gene matches. CDR1 is SQVTM, CDR2 ANQGSEA, per germline. The CDR3 nucleotides read TGCAGCGTTGTGTGGGACAGCCATTACGAGCAGTACTTC. Translated: CSVVWDSHYEQYF.

This chain links TRBV7-9 with TRBJ2-1, with 8 bases fitting TRBD2. The trim removed 5 bases at V and 8 bases at J, leaving 14 bases unmatched. This CDR3 is built from 16 residues. Germline V gene sequence: CDR1 SEHNR, CDR2 FQNEAQ (reference sequence). The DNA of the CDR3 is TGTGCCAGCAGCCCCCCGAGCGGGGGCATAGTCGATGAGCAGTTCTTC. It is translated as CASSPPSGGIVDEQFF.